These 24 T cell receptor beta chains came from one sample sequenced in a study of T cells in women clearing cervical HPV infection. The data were produced by immunoSEQ multiplex PCR, yet TCRdb's version contains in-frame clones alone and is incomplete. This repertoire includes some 25,000 clones. Sequenced material: blood buffy coat. These receptors all stem from a woman between 18 and 70 years old with a cervical HPV16 infection that either progressed to CIN3+ or cleared (not recorded which).

Comments on this clone: Read coverage stops 3 residues before the CDR3 terminus; the germline J gene supplies the remainder. This chain connects TRBV11-2 to TRBJ1-3; D perhaps matches TRBD1 (5 bases). Germline V gene data show CDR1 as SGHAT and CDR2 as FQNNGV. Trimming stripped 7 bases from V and 2 bases from J, with 15 bases between. This CDR3 contains 15 residues. CDR3 DNA (partial): TGTGCCAGCACCCTATTCCAGGGCCCTGGAAACACC. Translating it yields CASTLFQGPGNT. The complete CDR3 protein is CASTLFQGPGNTIYF.

Of note for this clone: The CDR3 end falls 3 residues outside the read, so it is completed with the germline J gene. This rearrangement joins TRBV7-9 to TRBJ2-5; perhaps TRBD1 as D (5 bases). Germline V gene lookup returns CDR1 SEHNR and CDR2 FQNEAQ (reference sequence). Trimming left V 2 bases short and J 4 bases short, with 14 bases between. The length of the CDR3 is 15 residues. CDR3 residues: CASSLNGREGETQYF. The sequenced CDR3 bases are TGTGCCAGCAGCTTAAATGGCAGGGAAGGAGAGACC.

As for this clone: The CDR3 goes on 3 residues after the read ends, and that part is filled in from the germline J gene. V and J are TRBV19 and TRBJ2-2; 12 nucleotides line up with TRBD2. Trimming took 6 bases from V and 5 from J; bases not matched to a gene: 4. The CDR3 consists of 15 residues. Germline CDR1 reads LNHDA; CDR2 reads SQIVND (reference sequence). The part of the CDR3 DNA that was read is TGTGCCAGTAGGGGACTAGCGGGTCGAACCGGGGAG. Its translation is CASRGLAGRTGE. The full CDR3 reads CASRGLAGRTGELFF.

Remarks on this clone: The read terminates 3 residues ahead of where the CDR3 ends, so the germline J gene completes it. This chain joins TRBV7-9 and TRBJ2-1, with D unclear. The CDR3 has 13 residues. V lost 2 bases and J lost 9, with 11 bases in between. The germline V gene encodes CDR1 SEHNR and CDR2 FQNEAQ (reference sequence). CDR3 bases read: TGTGCCAGCAGCTTATCGAACGGCGGTGAG. Amino acid sequence: CASSLSNGGE. The full CDR3 protein reads CASSLSNGGEQFF.

Regarding this clone: The observed sequence ends 3 residues before the CDR3 terminus, with the missing tail filled in from the germline J gene. The J gene is TRBJ2-3, the V gene TRBV2; possibly TRBD1 for D (5 bases). Germline V CDR1 and CDR2: SNHLY, FYNNEI. The CDR3 covers 11 residues. The chain's CDR3 is CASSGQKSQYF. The sequenced CDR3 bases are TGTGCCAGCAGTGGACAGAAATCG.

In the case of this clone: The read ends 3 residues early relative to the CDR3; the germline J gene fills the gap. The chain employs TRBV20-1 and TRBJ1-1; D is ambiguous. Trimming removed 2 bases at V and 1 base at J, with 5 bases between. Germline V lookup: CDR1 DFQATT, CDR2 SNEGSKA (reference sequence). This CDR3 contains 12 residues. The DNA read from the CDR3 is TGCAGTGCTAGACAGGCGAACACTGAA. Translating it yields CSARQANTE. The CDR3, in full, reads CSARQANTEAFF.

As for this clone: Read data end 3 residues before the CDR3 end; the end is taken from the germline J gene. The V gene is TRBV5-1, the J gene TRBJ2-3; D is unclear. CDR3 size: 16 residues. Germline loops: CDR1 SGHRS, CDR2 YFSETQ. The part of the CDR3 DNA that was read is TGCGCCAGCAGCTTGAGAGTGACTGGGTCACAAGAGACG. The encoded protein is CASSLRVTGSQET. The full CDR3 protein is CASSLRVTGSQETQYF.

For this clone: The read falls 3 residues short of the CDR3 end, and the missing part is taken from the germline J gene. The gene calls are TRBV4-1 and TRBJ2-1, with 7 positions matching TRBD1. The germline gives CDR1 MGHRA, CDR2 YSYEKL. The CDR3 sequence is 16 residues long. V trimming: 6 bases; J trimming: 5 bases; junction bases outside the gene matches: 13. CDR3 bases read: TGCGCCAGCAGACCTGTTTGGGGACAGAAAAACAATGAG. Protein product: CASRPVWGQKNNE. The entire CDR3 protein is CASRPVWGQKNNEQFF.

Points on this clone: Read coverage stops 3 residues before the CDR3 terminus; the germline J gene supplies the remainder. This sequence joins TRBV5-6 and TRBJ1-1; D not resolved. Trimming left V 2 bases short and J 0 bases short, with 8 bases between. Germline V CDR1 and CDR2: SGHDT, YYEEEE. The CDR3 is 14 amino acids. CDR3 region: CASSFRVLNTEAFF. The covered CDR3 bases are TGTGCCAGCAGCTTCCGGGTCTTGAACACTGAA.

With regard to this clone: The sequenced fragment ends 3 residues before the CDR3 boundary, so the rest is inferred from the germline J gene. The chain links TRBV20-1 to TRBJ2-1; 9 bases map to TRBD2. The germline V gene encodes CDR1 DFQATT and CDR2 SNEGSKA (reference sequence). The CDR3 extends over 14 amino acids. The junction had 10 bases not matched to a gene; V was cut back by 6 bases and J by 7 bases. CDR3 bases read: TGCAGTGCCCTCCCCGGGACTAGCAGGAATGAG. It encodes CSALPGTSRNE. The full CDR3 reads CSALPGTSRNEQFF.

Comment on this clone: The CDR3 is cut off 3 residues early in the read; its end comes from the germline J gene. This chain links TRBV20-1 with TRBJ2-4; TRBD2 is a possible D gene (6 bases). The CDR3 runs to 15 residues. V was cut by 6 bases and J by 6 bases, with 21 bases left in between. Germline V gene data show CDR1 as DFQATT and CDR2 as SNEGSKA (reference sequence). The CDR3: CSASPVEGPPNIQYF. CDR3 DNA, as far as it was read: TGCAGTGCCTCCCCCGTGGAGGGGCCTCCAAACATT.

On this clone: The missing CDR3 end, 3 residues past where the read stops, is filled in from the germline J gene. The chain carries TRBV19 and TRBJ2-6; D remains ambiguous. The length of the CDR3 is 18 residues. Trimming cost V 2 bases and J 0 bases, with 14 bases left between them. The V gene's germline CDR1 is LNHDA and CDR2 SQIVND (reference sequence). The CDR3 region is CASSITRPSHSGANVLTF. The covered CDR3 bases are TGTGCCAGTAGTATAACAAGGCCTTCCCACTCTGGGGCCAACGTC.

Concerning this clone: From the germline J gene comes the end of the CDR3, since the read stops 3 residues before it. The V gene is TRBV12-3 or TRBV12-4, the J gene TRBJ2-2; a possible D gene is TRBD1 (5 bases). Trimming removed 5 bases from V and 5 bases from J, with 15 bases in between. This CDR3 is 15 amino acids long. The covered CDR3 bases are TGTGCCAGCAGTCGAACACCAGGGATAACCGGGGAG. Translation: CASSRTPGITGE. The whole CDR3 sequence is CASSRTPGITGELFF.

About this clone itself: The read ends 3 residues shy of where the CDR3 ends; the end is completed using the germline J gene. The gene calls are TRBV20-1 and TRBJ2-4; 9 bases are a match to TRBD1. The CDR3 is 13 residues long. V shed 6 bases and J 6 bases; nucleotides not matched to a gene: 6. From germline, CDR1 is DFQATT and CDR2 SNEGSKA (reference sequence). Incomplete CDR3 DNA: TGCAGTGCCCCCGGGACAGGGTCAAACATT. Its translation: CSAPGTGSNI. The full-length CDR3 reads as CSAPGTGSNIQYF.

With respect to this clone: One end of the junction varies from germline; a read error may be responsible. The read comes to an end 3 residues before the CDR3 does, leaving the germline J gene to fill in the end. The genes are TRBV20-1 and TRBJ1-6; D perhaps matches TRBD1 (5 bases). The V gene's germline CDR1 is DFQATT and CDR2 SNEGSKA (reference sequence). This CDR3 has 16 amino acids. The CDR3 is CSAGDPLGPGNSPLHF. The sequenced CDR3 bases are TGCAGTGCTGGAGACCCCTTGGGGCCAGGGAATTCACCC.

As concerns this clone: The read terminates 3 residues ahead of where the CDR3 ends, so the germline J gene completes it. The V and J genes are TRBV18 and TRBJ2-1; TRBD2 is a possible D gene (5 bases). V lost 3 bases to trimming and J lost 9 bases, with 9 bases between them. This CDR3 has 12 amino acids. The germline V gene encodes CDR1 KGHSH and CDR2 LQKENI. The CDR3 loop reads CASSPGGGEQFF. The sequenced part of the CDR3 DNA is TGTGCCAGCTCACCTGGCGGAGGTGAG.

About this clone itself: The CDR3 end falls 3 residues outside the read, so it is completed with the germline J gene. The sample carries other DNA sequences with the same CDR3. The V gene is TRBV7-9, the J gene TRBJ2-7; TRBD1 agrees at 10 bases. The CDR3 is 15 residues long. The germline CDR1 and CDR2 sequences are SEHNR and FQNEAQ (reference sequence). V trimming: 0 bases; J trimming: 2 bases; junction bases outside the gene matches: 1. CDR3 DNA, as far as it was read: TGTGCCAGCAGCTTAGCGGGGACAGGGGCCTACGAG. Its protein is CASSLAGTGAYE. The full CDR3 protein is CASSLAGTGAYEQYF. The whole variable domain, filled in from reference TRBV7-9 and TRBJ2-7, reads DTGVSQNPRHKITKRGQNVTFRCDPISEHNRLYWYRQTLGQGPEFLTYFQNEAQLEKSRLLSDRFSAERPKGSFSTLEIQRTEQGDSAMYLCASSLAGTGAYEQYFGPGTRLTVT.

As to this clone: The CDR3 goes on 3 residues after the read ends, and that part is filled in from the germline J gene. This chain links TRBV18 with TRBJ1-4, with D possibly matching TRBD1 (6 bases). Germline lookup yields CDR1 KGHSH and CDR2 LQKENI. The CDR3 consists of 16 residues. The ends were cut back, 3 bases at V and 6 bases at J, with 17 bases in the middle. The CDR3 bases that were read are TGTGCCAGCTCACCGATACAGGGTTGGGAGGATGAAAAA. Amino acid sequence: CASSPIQGWEDEK. The CDR3 reads in full as CASSPIQGWEDEKLFF.

In the case of this clone: The CDR3 is cut off 3 residues early in the read; its end comes from the germline J gene. V is TRBV7-2 and J is TRBJ1-1, with D uncertain. Trimming took off 1 base at V and 1 base at J, with 10 bases between the two ends. This CDR3 comprises 15 residues. Germline CDR1 is SGHTA and CDR2 is FQGNSA. Incomplete CDR3 DNA: TGTGCCAGCAGCTTAGGCCGGGTGAAGAACACTGAA. This translates into CASSLGRVKNTE. The full CDR3 reads CASSLGRVKNTEAFF.

The CDR3 reads CAWSPGDRAGGYTF. Partial CDR3 DNA: TGTGCCTGGAGTCCTGGCGACAGGGCGGGTGGC. The V call is TRBV30, the J call TRBJ1-2, with 7 nucleotides matching TRBD1. From the germline J gene comes the end of the CDR3, since the read stops 3 residues before it. Losses at the gene ends were 2 bases for V and 7 bases for J; bases not matched to a gene: 10. Germline V gene sequence: CDR1 GTSNPN, CDR2 SVGIG (reference sequence). This CDR3 has 14 residues.

To note about this clone: The read finishes 3 residues shy of the CDR3 end, and the germline J gene is used to complete it. The gene calls are TRBV19 and TRBJ2-7, with 10 bases aligning to TRBD2. Germline CDR1 is LNHDA and CDR2 is SQIVND (reference sequence). The CDR3 runs to 18 residues. The ends lost 3 bases at V and 4 bases at J; junction bases unmatched: 15. CDR3 bases read: TGTGCCAGTAGTATGGGAGTAGCGGGAGGCCTCGGGGGATACGAG. Translation: CASSMGVAGGLGGYE. The CDR3 as a whole reads CASSMGVAGGLGGYEQYF.

With respect to this clone: Sequencing ends 3 residues short of the CDR3 end; the germline J gene provides the rest. The V and J genes are TRBV10-3 and TRBJ1-6; D ambiguous. V was cut by 0 bases and J by 7 bases, with 10 bases left in between. Germline assignment: CDR1 ENHRY and CDR2 SYGVKD. The CDR3 contains 15 residues. CDR3 DNA (partial): TGTGCCATCAGTGAGTCGGCGGCAGCAAATTCACCC. Amino acid sequence: CAISESAAANSP. In full, the CDR3 reads CAISESAAANSPLHF.

As to this clone: The read finishes 3 residues shy of the CDR3 end, and the germline J gene is used to complete it. V and J are TRBV4-1 and TRBJ2-7; D might be TRBD2 (6 bases). The CDR3 is 15 residues long. CDR1 is MGHRA and CDR2 is YSYEKL in the germline V gene. Deletions cut 0 bases from V and 2 bases from J, with 11 bases between. The covered CDR3 bases are TGCGCCAGCAGCCAAGATTTGGGACTCACCTACGAG. Amino acid sequence: CASSQDLGLTYE. The entire CDR3 protein is CASSQDLGLTYEQYF.

A remark on this clone: The read halts 3 residues ahead of the CDR3 end, with the missing end drawn from the germline J gene. The V and J genes are TRBV30 and TRBJ2-2, with D perhaps TRBD1 (5 bases). In germline, CDR1 is GTSNPN, CDR2 SVGIG (reference sequence). The CDR3 is 14 amino acids. Incomplete CDR3 DNA: TGTGCCTGGAGTTCCAGACAGCGTCATTCACCG. It specifies CAWSSRQRHSP. The whole CDR3 sequence reads CAWSSRQRHSPLFF.